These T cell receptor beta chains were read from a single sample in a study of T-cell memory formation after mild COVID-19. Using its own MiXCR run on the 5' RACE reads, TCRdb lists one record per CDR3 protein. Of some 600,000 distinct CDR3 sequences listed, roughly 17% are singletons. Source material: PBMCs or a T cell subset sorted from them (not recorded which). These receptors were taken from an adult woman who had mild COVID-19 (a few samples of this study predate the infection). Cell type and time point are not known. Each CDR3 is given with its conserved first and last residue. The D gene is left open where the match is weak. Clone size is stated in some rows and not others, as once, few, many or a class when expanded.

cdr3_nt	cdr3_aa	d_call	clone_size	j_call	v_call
TGTGCCAGCACCCTTTTCGTGAACACTGAAGCTTTCTTT	CASTLFVNTEAFF	NA	many	TRBJ1-1	TRBV7-8
TGTGCCAGCAGCTTGTTAAGGACAGACTATGGCTACACCTTC	CASSLLRTDYGYTF	NA	few	TRBJ1-2	TRBV7-2
TGCAGCGTTGAGAGACTAGCGGGAGGGATTGGAGATACGCAGTATTTT	CSVERLAGGIGDTQYF	TRBD2	NA	TRBJ2-3	TRBV29-1
TGTGCCACCAGTGAGCCTCGACAGGGGCCGAAGCAGTTCTTC	CATSEPRQGPKQFF	TRBD1	NA	TRBJ2-1	TRBV24-1
TGTGCCAGCAGTTACTCGAGACTAGTGAGCGAGCAGTACTTC	CASSYSRLVSEQYF	NA	NA	TRBJ2-7	TRBV6-2/TRBV6-3
TGTGCCAGCAGTTTAGGGTCCATGGGGGCCCTACAGCCCCAGCATTTT	CASSLGSMGALQPQHF	NA	NA	TRBJ1-5	TRBV28
TGTGCCACCAGTGATCCCCGACAGCCCTCAGATACGCAGTATTTT	CATSDPRQPSDTQYF	NA	NA	TRBJ2-3	TRBV24-1
TGCGCCAGCAGCCGACTCCAGGGTGACAACACTGAAGCTTTCTTT	CASSRLQGDNTEAFF	NA	many	TRBJ1-1	TRBV5-1
TGCAGTGCTTCGCCGGGGGCGTTGTACACAGATACGCAGTATTTT	CSASPGALYTDTQYF	NA	NA	TRBJ2-3	TRBV20-1
TGTGCCAGCAGACCTCCGGGACGCCGCTCTGGGGCCAACGTCCTGACTTTC	CASRPPGRRSGANVLTF	NA	few	TRBJ2-6	TRBV11-2
TGTGCCAGCAGTGAATGGACTAGCGGGGAAAACATTCAGTACTTC	CASSEWTSGENIQYF	TRBD2	once	TRBJ2-4	TRBV6-1
TGTGCCAGCAGCCCGCGACCCCTAGGGGGCACAGATACGCAGTATTTT	CASSPRPLGGTDTQYF	NA	NA	TRBJ2-3	TRBV7-3
TGTGCCAGCAGCATGAATGAAAAACTGTTTTTT	CASSMNEKLFF	NA	NA	TRBJ1-4	TRBV5-6
TGCGCCAGCAGCCAAGGGAGAACCACCGGGGAGCTGTTTTTT	CASSQGRTTGELFF	NA	NA	TRBJ2-2	TRBV4-3
TGTGCCAGCAGCAAAGAGGGGACAGGGTTAAGCTACGAGCAGTACTTC	CASSKEGTGLSYEQYF	NA	NA	TRBJ2-7	TRBV21-1
TGTGCCATCAGTGAGGCCGGGACGGTGAACACTGAAGCTTTCTTT	CAISEAGTVNTEAFF	NA	NA	TRBJ1-1	TRBV10-3
TGTGCCAGCAGCCAAGATAAGACTGGGGGACCAGATACGCAGTATTTT	CASSQDKTGGPDTQYF	NA	NA	TRBJ2-3	TRBV4-2
TGTGCCAGCAGTTCGAGACAGGGGGGCGAAAAACTGTTTTTT	CASSSRQGGEKLFF	TRBD1	few	TRBJ1-4	TRBV12-3/TRBV12-4
TGCAGTGCTAGTCGCCAGCTCCAAGAGACCCAGTACTTC	CSASRQLQETQYF	NA	once	TRBJ2-5	TRBV20-1
TGCGCCAGCAGCCACTCAGGATTTTCCTCTGCCTACAATGAGCAGTTCTTC	CASSHSGFSSAYNEQFF	NA	few	TRBJ2-1	TRBV4-1